A single sample gave rise to the 23 T cell receptor beta chains below, sequenced in a study of T cell repertoires in cytomegalovirus infection. TCRdb fed the reads into MiXCR, producing one record per CDR3 protein. The sample comprises around 450,000 distinct CDR3 sequences, approximately 31% of which are singletons, and roughly an eighth rests with the top ten. The sample comprised PBMCs. These receptors all come from a human donor in good health (CMV status not recorded). Some clones in this sample may be carry-over from other donors' samples.

This clonotype was detected ten times or more. The chain joins TRBV5-1 to TRBJ2-2, with a weak D call TRBD1 (6 bases). This CDR3 has 15 amino acids. CDR1 and CDR2 from the germline V gene are SGHRS and YFSETQ. V shed 3 bases and J shed 1 base, with 10 bases lying between them. The CDR3 DNA reads TGCGCCAGCAGCTCACAGGGCAGGAACACCGGGGAGCTGTTTTTT. The encoded protein is CASSSQGRNTGELFF.

This chain links TRBV6-8 with TRBJ2-2, with TRBD2 matching over 14 bases. Germline V gene lookup returns CDR1 MNHGY and CDR2 SAAAGT. V dropped 5 bases and J dropped 4; count of bases not matched to a gene: 3. The CDR3 runs to 16 residues. The CDR3 sequence: CASSKTSGGGTGELFF. The CDR3 DNA reads as TGTGCCAGCAGTAAGACTAGCGGGGGGGGCACCGGGGAGCTGTTTTTT.

The V gene is TRBV28, the J gene TRBJ2-1; 10 bases align to TRBD2. Germline assignment: CDR1 MDHEN and CDR2 SYDVKM. The V and J ends lost 6 bases and 10 bases, in that order; junction bases with no gene match: 9. The CDR3 is made up of 14 amino acids. The CDR3 sequence is CASRRAGGLGEQFF. For the CDR3, the DNA is TGTGCCAGCAGACGAGCGGGGGGGCTTGGGGAGCAGTTCTTC.

This CDR3 is CASSSHGGFSYNEQFF. DNA of the CDR3: TGTGCCAGCAGCTCGCACGGGGGATTTTCCTACAATGAGCAGTTCTTC. This sequence joins TRBV5-4 and TRBJ2-1; D may be TRBD2 (6 bases). V was shortened by 3 bases and J by 1 base, with 14 bases between the two germline ends. There are 16 residues in the CDR3. CDR1 and CDR2 from the germline V gene are SGHNT and YYREEE (reference sequence).

The chain is built from TRBV27 and TRBJ1-1; 8 bases fit TRBD1. CDR1 and CDR2 (germline): MNHEY, SMNVEV (reference sequence). Trimming cost V 7 bases and J 4 bases; bases outside gene matches: 5. CDR3 length: 13 amino acids. In DNA, the CDR3 is TGTGCCAGCATAGCAGGGGGCCTCACTGAAGCTTTCTTT. It codes for CASIAGGLTEAFF.

V and J are TRBV2 and TRBJ2-1; 9 nucleotides align to TRBD1. The CDR3 contains 17 residues. V lost 7 bases to trimming and J lost 1 base; unmatched junction nucleotides: 11. CDR1 SNHLY and CDR2 FYNNEI come from the germline V gene. Here the CDR3 DNA reads TGTGCCAGCAATCGGCGGGCCGGGACAGGGTCCTACAATGAGCAGTTCTTC. Amino acids: CASNRRAGTGSYNEQFF.

This chain joins TRBV12-3 or TRBV12-4 and TRBJ1-6, with TRBD1 identical over 8 bases. V shed 9 bases and J 7 bases; nucleotides not matched to a gene: 8. The CDR3 runs 14 residues. In DNA form, the CDR3 reads TGTGCCAGTAGAAAGACAGGGGAGAATTCACCCCTCCACTTT. It encodes CASRKTGENSPLHF.

The chain has TRBV6-5 and TRBJ2-2; TRBD1 is a possible D gene (6 bases). V was trimmed by 2 bases and J by 7 bases, leaving 23 bases between them. Germline V lookup: CDR1 MNHEY, CDR2 SVGAGI. The CDR3 length is 18 residues. As DNA, the CDR3 is TGTGCCAGCAGTTACCGTATTACCGGGACAAGCGGTGACGGGGAGCTGTTTTTT. It encodes CASSYRITGTSGDGELFF.

This rearrangement joins TRBV12-3 or TRBV12-4 to TRBJ2-4; D unresolved. This CDR3 is 17 amino acids long. V gave up 7 bases and J gave up 4 bases, with 23 bases separating them. CDR3 nucleotides: TGTGCCAGCACTTATTTACCCCCCACAGCAGTGAAAAACATTCAGTACTTC. Protein product: CASTYLPPTAVKNIQYF.

V is TRBV6-5 and J is TRBJ2-1; 11 positions match TRBD2. The ends lost 8 bases at V and 4 bases at J; junction bases unmatched: 4. The CDR3 is made up of 14 amino acids. CDR1 MNHEY and CDR2 SVGAGI come from the germline V gene. CDR3 bases: TGTGCCAGCGGGATAGCGGGGGGGTACAATGAGCAGTTCTTC. Protein product: CASGIAGGYNEQFF.

This clonotype has a handful of counts. J is TRBJ2-1 and V is TRBV11-2, with D possibly being TRBD1 or TRBD2 (6 bases each). Trimming pared 8 bases from V and 6 bases from J, leaving 14 bases between. Germline-derived CDR1 and CDR2 are SGHAT and FQNNGV. The CDR3 is made up of 13 amino acids. Here the CDR3 reads CASSWGAPNEQFF. The CDR3 bases are TGTGCCAGCTCCTGGGGGGCCCCCAATGAGCAGTTCTTC.

Notes on this clonotype: One junction end does not reproduce the germline sequence, and a read error may be involved. J is TRBJ1-5 and V is TRBV7-8; D may be TRBD1 (5 bases). The CDR3 runs to 17 residues. Looked up from germline, CDR1 is SGHVS and CDR2 is FQNEAQ. The CDR3 DNA sequence: TGTGCCAGCAGCTTAAAGCCAAAAACAGGCAACAATCAGCCCAAGCATTTT. It translates to CASSLKPKTGNNQPKHF.

This clonotype was detected only a few times. The chain links TRBV6-6 to TRBJ1-2, with 7 positions matching TRBD1. J was trimmed by 0 bases and V by 6 bases; bases with no gene match: 7. This CDR3 contains 15 residues. Germline-derived CDR1 and CDR2 are MNHNY and SVGAGI (reference sequence). The CDR3: CASSRDRATNYGYTF. The CDR3 DNA sequence: TGTGCCAGCAGCCGGGACAGAGCAACTAACTATGGCTACACCTTC.

The rearrangement joins TRBV12-3 or TRBV12-4 to TRBJ2-5; TRBD2 agrees at 10 bases. V dropped 6 bases and J dropped 3; count of bases not matched to a gene: 7. The CDR3 sequence is 15 residues long. The DNA for the CDR3 is TGTGCCAGCAGACAACTAGCGGGGACAAAAGAGACCCAGTACTTC. Its protein product is CASRQLAGTKETQYF.

Regarding this clonotype: Possible read error: a much larger clone is one base away. The genes are TRBV7-6 and TRBJ2-1, with TRBD2 identical over 9 bases. The CDR3 contains 15 residues. Germline-derived CDR1 and CDR2 are SGHVS and FNYEAQ. CDR3 nucleotides: TGTGACAGCAGCGCCTTAGCGGGGGCGGGGAATGAGCAGTTCTTC. Its protein product is CDSSALAGAGNEQFF.

This chain uses TRBV6-5 with TRBJ2-5; D perhaps matches TRBD2 (6 bases). The CDR3 is made up of 14 amino acids. Germline V gene lookup returns CDR1 MNHEY and CDR2 SVGAGI. Trimming pared 6 bases from V and 5 bases from J, leaving 16 bases between. DNA for the CDR3: TGTGCCAGCAGCGAAACTAGCTCCCCTGAGACCCAGTACTTC. Its translation is CASSETSSPETQYF.

This clonotype showed up just a few times. The gene calls are TRBV25-1 and TRBJ1-1; 7 bases are a match to TRBD1. J lost 4 bases, V lost 6 bases, and 5 bases had no gene match. This CDR3 contains 13 residues. Germline CDR1 reads MGHDK; CDR2 reads SYGVNS. As DNA, the CDR3 is TGTGCCAGCAGGTCAGGGGGGTTCACTGAAGCTTTCTTT. This codes for CASRSGGFTEAFF.

The chain uses TRBV7-3 and TRBJ2-3; 9 bases agree with TRBD1. Germline lookup yields CDR1 SGHTA and CDR2 FQGTGA. V lost 3 bases and J lost 7; bases outside the gene matches: 8. CDR3 size: 15 residues. CDR3 sequence: CASSFWTGDLNTQYF. DNA for the CDR3: TGTGCCAGCAGCTTCTGGACAGGGGATTTGAATACGCAGTATTTT.

This clonotype occurred a few times. The chain couples TRBV5-5 to TRBJ2-5; weak D call: TRBD2 (6 bases). Germline CDR1 SGHKS, CDR2 YYEKEE (reference sequence). V dropped 4 bases and J dropped 1 base, with 14 bases sitting between them. CDR3 length: 15 amino acids. The CDR3 DNA reads TGTGCCAGCAGCCCCCTGGCGGGGTCCCAAGAGACCCAGTACTTC. Protein: CASSPLAGSQETQYF.

To note about this clonotype: A much larger clonotype is one base distant, so this may be a read error. The genes are TRBV12-3 or TRBV12-4 and TRBJ2-6; D ambiguous. This CDR3 is 14 amino acids long. The V gene lost 2 bases and the J gene lost 0 bases, with 2 bases spanning the gap. Here the CDR3 DNA reads TGTGCCAGCAGTTTAACCTCTGGGGCCAACGTCCTGACTTTC. This translates into CASSLTSGANVLTF.

This rearrangement joins TRBV19 to TRBJ2-2; 9 nucleotides align to TRBD2. This CDR3 has 15 amino acids. V trimming: 5 bases; J trimming: 7 bases; junction bases outside the gene matches: 8. Per germline, CDR1 LNHDA and CDR2 SQIVND (reference sequence). The chain's CDR3 is CASSLGGGAFGELFF. The CDR3 DNA reads as TGTGCCAGTAGTCTCGGCGGGGGGGCCTTCGGGGAGCTGTTTTTT. Supplemented by reference TRBV19 and TRBJ2-2, the full variable domain reads DGGITQSPKYLFRKEGQNVTLSCEQNLNHDAMYWYRQDPGQGLRLIYYSQIVNDFQKGDIAEGYSVSREKKESFPLTVTSAQKNPTAFYLCASSLGGGAFGELFFGEGSRLTVL.

This clonotype was seen a few times. The V and J genes are TRBV7-9 and TRBJ2-5; no clear D. Trimming shortened V by 4 bases and J by 3 bases, and 24 bases separated the two germline ends. CDR3 length: 18 amino acids. The germline V gene has CDR1 SEHNR and CDR2 FQNEAQ (reference sequence). The CDR3 spells CASSWALQRTSDEETQYF. CDR3 nucleotide sequence: TGTGCCAGCAGCTGGGCCCTACAGAGAACGTCGGACGAAGAGACCCAGTACTTC.

This clonotype was detected ten times or more. The chain links TRBV6-5 to TRBJ1-1; TRBD1 is a possible D gene (5 bases). The CDR3 is made up of 17 amino acids. Per germline, CDR1 MNHEY and CDR2 SVGAGI. V dropped 0 bases and J dropped 0 bases, with 14 bases sitting between them. In nucleotides, the CDR3 is TGTGCCAGCAGTTACTCAGCAGGGCGGGGGATGAACACTGAAGCTTTCTTT. This encodes CASSYSAGRGMNTEAFF.